These T cell receptor beta chains were read from a single sample in a study of beta chain features in type 1 diabetes. Profiling relied on immunoSEQ multiplex PCR, and the TCRdb table lists in-frame clones only, not all of them. In the table there are 350,000 to 400,000 clones, around 16% of which are singletons. The specimen sequenced was naive CD4+ T cells from blood. The receptor source for this set is a woman aged 18-29 years in good health. CDR3s include the opening cysteine and the closing phenylalanine or tryptophan. D genes are given only for firm matches.

D gene,V gene,J gene,CDR3 protein
TRBD2,TRBV7-9,TRBJ2-1,CASSLHDQLAEFF
NA,TRBV27,TRBJ1-5,CASSLRGTRQPQHF
TRBD1,TRBV2,TRBJ2-7,CASSLMGQVSYEQYF
NA,TRBV2,TRBJ2-7,CASRPTVSYEQYF
NA,TRBV30,TRBJ2-2,CAWSGLLVTGELFF
NA,TRBV15,TRBJ1-1,CATSRARGGRAFF
NA,TRBV19,TRBJ2-6,CASSIDRFSGANILTF
TRBD2,TRBV27,TRBJ2-1,CASSTLAGSYNEQFF
NA,TRBV30,TRBJ1-4,CAWSVGVVNEKLFF
NA,TRBV23-1,TRBJ2-2,CASSRRGVGTNTGELFF
NA,TRBV28,TRBJ1-2,CASSSTGGYTF
NA,TRBV18,TRBJ2-2,CASSRDRSAGNTGELFF
NA,TRBV7-7,TRBJ2-1,CASSPTRANEQFF
NA,TRBV10-3,TRBJ2-1,CAISEQVNEQFF
TRBD1,TRBV4-3,TRBJ1-4,CASSPVIRGAAEKLFF
TRBD1,TRBV29-1,TRBJ2-7,CSVVGGTGSYEQYF
NA,TRBV13,TRBJ2-7,CASSLRQADYEQYF
TRBD2,TRBV28,TRBJ2-1,CASISGTSGNNEQFF